Below are 12 T cell receptor beta chains sequenced from a single sample in a study of beta chain features in type 1 diabetes. Study-level findings and limits: Patients with Type 1 diabetes showed moderately but significantly shorter TCRB CDR3s in all four CD4+ subsets.

The antigens of these receptors remain unknown. Expressed TCRB transcripts were sequenced after all isolated RNA was converted to cDNA. The protocol was immunoSEQ multiplex PCR, while the TCRdb copy is restricted to in-frame clones and leaves out a portion. The sample lists 150,000 to 190,000 clones; around a tenth were seen once. Sequenced material: central memory CD4+ T cells from blood. The receptors here all came from a man aged 25 to 40 with type 1 diabetes.

This clone has a handful of counts. The V and J genes are TRBV7-2 and TRBJ2-7, with a weak D call TRBD2 (5 bases). V was pared by 5 bases and J by 0 bases, with 14 bases between. CDR3 length: 15 residues. The V gene's germline CDR1 is SGHTA and CDR2 FQGNSA. The CDR3 spells CASSVRGASSYEQYF. DNA of the CDR3: TGTGCCAGCAGCGTACGGGGTGCAAGCTCCTACGAGCAGTACTTC.

The rearrangement links TRBV4-3 to TRBJ2-2; tentatively, D is TRBD2 (6 bases). The CDR3 totals 16 residues. Trimming took 0 bases from V and 6 from J, leaving 14 bases between them. Germline CDR1 reads LGHNA; CDR2 reads YSLEER. This CDR3 is CASSQDLWLASGELFF. DNA of the CDR3: TGCGCCAGCAGCCAAGACCTGTGGCTAGCGTCCGGGGAGCTGTTTTTT.

V gene TRBV7-3 combines with J gene TRBJ2-1; maybe TRBD2 (6 bases). In germline, CDR1 is SGHTA, CDR2 FQGTGA. The CDR3 sequence is 15 residues long. V lost 9 bases and J 5 bases, leaving 20 bases between the germline ends. The DNA of the CDR3 is TGTGCCAGTAGAATTACTGGGACTGGAGACAATGAGCAGTTCTTC. This gives the protein CASRITGTGDNEQFF.

This clone has just a few counts. The rearrangement uses TRBV5-4 and TRBJ1-4; D is possibly TRBD1 (6 bases). V was pared by 6 bases and J by 7 bases, with 16 bases between. The CDR3 is made up of 14 amino acids. Germline CDR1 SGHNT, CDR2 YYREEE (reference sequence). The CDR3 reads CASNLQGATEKLFF. DNA for the CDR3: TGTGCCAGCAATCTACAGGGTGCGACTGAAAAACTGTTTTTT.

This clone was counted between two and nine times. The chain links TRBV2 to TRBJ2-3; 7 nucleotides agree with TRBD1. The germline CDR1 and CDR2 sequences are SNHLY and FYNNEI. This CDR3 is built from 14 residues. V shed 4 bases, J shed 1 base, and the junction held 2 bases outside the gene matches. CDR3 amino acids: CASSGQGGTDTQYF. In DNA form, the CDR3 reads TGTGCCAGCAGTGGACAGGGTGGCACAGATACGCAGTATTTT.

The chain employs TRBV9 and TRBJ2-5; 10 positions agree with TRBD2. Per the germline V gene, CDR1 is SGDLS and CDR2 is YYNGEE. The V and J ends lost 3 bases and 5 bases, in that order; junction bases with no gene match: 7. The CDR3 contains 15 residues. The CDR3 loop reads CASSASSGSGETQYF. The CDR3 DNA reads TGTGCCAGCAGCGCTTCTAGCGGGAGCGGGGAGACCCAGTACTTC.

This clone was counted a few times. This rearrangement joins TRBV27 to TRBJ1-5, with 8 bases lining up with TRBD1. The ends lost 8 bases at V and 7 bases at J; junction bases unmatched: 13. Germline CDR1 reads MNHEY; CDR2 reads SMNVEV (reference sequence). CDR3 length: 15 residues. The CDR3 nucleotides are TGTGCCAGCCGCGGGGATGGGCAGGGGGCACAGCCCCAGCATTTT. Translation: CASRGDGQGAQPQHF.

The chain links TRBV6-5 to TRBJ1-2; TRBD1 agrees at 10 bases. Trimming at V came to 5 bases and at J to 8 bases, leaving 5 bases not matched to a gene. CDR3 length equals 13 residues. Looked up from germline, CDR1 is MNHEY and CDR2 is SVGAGI. The CDR3 sequence: CASSVDRGLGYTF. As DNA, the CDR3 is TGTGCCAGCAGTGTCGACAGGGGGCTCGGCTACACCTTC.

This clone occurred a few times. The gene calls are TRBV9 and TRBJ2-3; 12 bases line up with TRBD2. CDR3 length equals 17 residues. Per the germline V gene, CDR1 is SGDLS and CDR2 is YYNGEE. V shed 0 bases, J shed 6 bases, and the junction held 8 bases outside the gene matches. The CDR3 sequence: CASSVALAGGLRDTQYF. Here the CDR3 DNA reads TGTGCCAGCAGCGTAGCACTAGCGGGAGGATTGAGGGATACGCAGTATTTT. Full variable domain (rest looked up from reference TRBV9 and TRBJ2-3): DSGVTQTPKHLITATGQRVTLRCSPRSGDLSVYWYQQSLDQGLQFLIQYYNGEERAKGNILERFSAQQFPDLHSELNLSSLELGDSALYFCASSVALAGGLRDTQYFGPGTRLTVL.

The gene calls are TRBV5-1 and TRBJ2-5, with TRBD2 matching over 9 bases. CDR3 size: 16 residues. The germline CDR1 and CDR2 sequences are SGHRS and YFSETQ. Unmatched junction bases numbered 9, after V lost 4 bases and J lost 2 bases. CDR3 in amino acids: CASSQSGRTPQETQYF. The CDR3, as DNA: TGCGCCAGCAGCCAAAGCGGGAGGACCCCTCAAGAGACCCAGTACTTC.

CDR3 nucleotide sequence: TGTGCCAGCAGTTTGGGGGCCACGCTGGCCCAGCATTTT. Residues: CASSLGATLAQHF. V is TRBV27 and J is TRBJ1-5; D is perhaps TRBD1 (6 bases). The germline CDR1 and CDR2 sequences are MNHEY and SMNVEV (reference sequence). The V end lost 3 bases, the J end lost 11 bases, and 14 bases lay between the germline ends. The CDR3 extends over 13 amino acids.

This chain connects TRBV28 to TRBJ1-2, with D possibly TRBD1 on 6 matching bases. V was trimmed by 4 bases and J by 0 bases, leaving 12 bases between them. CDR3 size: 15 residues. Per germline, CDR1 MDHEN and CDR2 SYDVKM. CDR3 amino acids: CASSWVQGANYGYTF. The DNA of the CDR3 is TGTGCCAGCAGTTGGGTACAGGGAGCTAACTATGGCTACACCTTC.